This T cell receptor beta chain comes out of a study of T cell repertoires in cytomegalovirus infection. Overall study context: In public TCR beta signatures, there were indications of both CMV infection and matching HLA type.

Germline V gene lookup returns CDR1 SGHDT and CDR2 YYEEEE. The CDR3 extends over 16 amino acids. V gave up 4 bases and J gave up 4 bases; unmatched junction bases: 12. Note on this clonotype: The target antigen is unknown.

Study outcomes and limitations: There were HLA-C-restricted CMV-specific TCR beta clonotypes dominating the ex vivo response. CMV carriers with the relevant HLA were identified by cumulative public TCR beta family frequency.

MiXCR, applied by TCRdb to the reads, yields one record per CDR3 protein. This table holds roughly 920,000 distinct CDR3 sequences, more than 25% found once. V gene TRBV5-6 combines with J gene TRBJ2-3; 7 bases line up with TRBD2. The receptor's source is a human donor in good health (CMV status not recorded). Some clones in this sample may be carry-over from other donors' samples. Sequenced here: cultured CD8+ T cells from PBMCs, sampled from culture after CMV antigen stimulation. The CDR3 region is CASSGTTIEGPDTQYF. The CDR3 bases are TGTGCCAGCAGCGGGACTACAATTGAAGGCCCAGATACGCAGTATTTT.